This entry describes one TCR beta chain. Germline V gives CDR1 SGHDT, CDR2 YYEEEE. This CDR3 contains 12 residues. The V and J ends lost 4 bases and 14 bases, in that order; junction bases with no gene match: 10. This specimen belongs to a study of blood T cell repertoires in COVID-19. Study overall: The study drew acute and convalescent COVID-19 samples from the United States, Italy and Spain. PBMCs, B-cell-depleted T cells, or T cells were the source of the cDNA or gDNA that made up the material.

Methods used by the authors: From reference gene primer amplification, estimates of nucleated cell counts were derived. Measured with immunoSEQ multiplex PCR; TCRdb has only the in-frame clones, and not every one. The DNA was the basis for D and trimming; V, J and clone size are from that table. This sample has 120,000 or so clones, with around 63% found just once. The chain employs TRBV5-6 and TRBJ2-3, with 7 bases lining up with TRBD2. The sequencing sample was made of peripheral blood. This sequence originates from a woman aged 70-85 years with acute or convalescent COVID-19. CDR3 sequence reads: CASSATSALRYF. CDR3 nucleotide sequence: TGTGCCAGCAGCGCCACTAGCGCTTTAAGGTATTTT. The full variable domain, with the rest looked up from reference TRBV5-6 and TRBJ2-3, is DAGVTQSPTHLIKTRGQQVTLRCSPKSGHDTVSWYQQALGQGPQFIFQYYEEEERQRGNFPDRFSGHQFPNYSSELNVNALLLGDSALYLCASSATSALRYFGPGTRLTVL.